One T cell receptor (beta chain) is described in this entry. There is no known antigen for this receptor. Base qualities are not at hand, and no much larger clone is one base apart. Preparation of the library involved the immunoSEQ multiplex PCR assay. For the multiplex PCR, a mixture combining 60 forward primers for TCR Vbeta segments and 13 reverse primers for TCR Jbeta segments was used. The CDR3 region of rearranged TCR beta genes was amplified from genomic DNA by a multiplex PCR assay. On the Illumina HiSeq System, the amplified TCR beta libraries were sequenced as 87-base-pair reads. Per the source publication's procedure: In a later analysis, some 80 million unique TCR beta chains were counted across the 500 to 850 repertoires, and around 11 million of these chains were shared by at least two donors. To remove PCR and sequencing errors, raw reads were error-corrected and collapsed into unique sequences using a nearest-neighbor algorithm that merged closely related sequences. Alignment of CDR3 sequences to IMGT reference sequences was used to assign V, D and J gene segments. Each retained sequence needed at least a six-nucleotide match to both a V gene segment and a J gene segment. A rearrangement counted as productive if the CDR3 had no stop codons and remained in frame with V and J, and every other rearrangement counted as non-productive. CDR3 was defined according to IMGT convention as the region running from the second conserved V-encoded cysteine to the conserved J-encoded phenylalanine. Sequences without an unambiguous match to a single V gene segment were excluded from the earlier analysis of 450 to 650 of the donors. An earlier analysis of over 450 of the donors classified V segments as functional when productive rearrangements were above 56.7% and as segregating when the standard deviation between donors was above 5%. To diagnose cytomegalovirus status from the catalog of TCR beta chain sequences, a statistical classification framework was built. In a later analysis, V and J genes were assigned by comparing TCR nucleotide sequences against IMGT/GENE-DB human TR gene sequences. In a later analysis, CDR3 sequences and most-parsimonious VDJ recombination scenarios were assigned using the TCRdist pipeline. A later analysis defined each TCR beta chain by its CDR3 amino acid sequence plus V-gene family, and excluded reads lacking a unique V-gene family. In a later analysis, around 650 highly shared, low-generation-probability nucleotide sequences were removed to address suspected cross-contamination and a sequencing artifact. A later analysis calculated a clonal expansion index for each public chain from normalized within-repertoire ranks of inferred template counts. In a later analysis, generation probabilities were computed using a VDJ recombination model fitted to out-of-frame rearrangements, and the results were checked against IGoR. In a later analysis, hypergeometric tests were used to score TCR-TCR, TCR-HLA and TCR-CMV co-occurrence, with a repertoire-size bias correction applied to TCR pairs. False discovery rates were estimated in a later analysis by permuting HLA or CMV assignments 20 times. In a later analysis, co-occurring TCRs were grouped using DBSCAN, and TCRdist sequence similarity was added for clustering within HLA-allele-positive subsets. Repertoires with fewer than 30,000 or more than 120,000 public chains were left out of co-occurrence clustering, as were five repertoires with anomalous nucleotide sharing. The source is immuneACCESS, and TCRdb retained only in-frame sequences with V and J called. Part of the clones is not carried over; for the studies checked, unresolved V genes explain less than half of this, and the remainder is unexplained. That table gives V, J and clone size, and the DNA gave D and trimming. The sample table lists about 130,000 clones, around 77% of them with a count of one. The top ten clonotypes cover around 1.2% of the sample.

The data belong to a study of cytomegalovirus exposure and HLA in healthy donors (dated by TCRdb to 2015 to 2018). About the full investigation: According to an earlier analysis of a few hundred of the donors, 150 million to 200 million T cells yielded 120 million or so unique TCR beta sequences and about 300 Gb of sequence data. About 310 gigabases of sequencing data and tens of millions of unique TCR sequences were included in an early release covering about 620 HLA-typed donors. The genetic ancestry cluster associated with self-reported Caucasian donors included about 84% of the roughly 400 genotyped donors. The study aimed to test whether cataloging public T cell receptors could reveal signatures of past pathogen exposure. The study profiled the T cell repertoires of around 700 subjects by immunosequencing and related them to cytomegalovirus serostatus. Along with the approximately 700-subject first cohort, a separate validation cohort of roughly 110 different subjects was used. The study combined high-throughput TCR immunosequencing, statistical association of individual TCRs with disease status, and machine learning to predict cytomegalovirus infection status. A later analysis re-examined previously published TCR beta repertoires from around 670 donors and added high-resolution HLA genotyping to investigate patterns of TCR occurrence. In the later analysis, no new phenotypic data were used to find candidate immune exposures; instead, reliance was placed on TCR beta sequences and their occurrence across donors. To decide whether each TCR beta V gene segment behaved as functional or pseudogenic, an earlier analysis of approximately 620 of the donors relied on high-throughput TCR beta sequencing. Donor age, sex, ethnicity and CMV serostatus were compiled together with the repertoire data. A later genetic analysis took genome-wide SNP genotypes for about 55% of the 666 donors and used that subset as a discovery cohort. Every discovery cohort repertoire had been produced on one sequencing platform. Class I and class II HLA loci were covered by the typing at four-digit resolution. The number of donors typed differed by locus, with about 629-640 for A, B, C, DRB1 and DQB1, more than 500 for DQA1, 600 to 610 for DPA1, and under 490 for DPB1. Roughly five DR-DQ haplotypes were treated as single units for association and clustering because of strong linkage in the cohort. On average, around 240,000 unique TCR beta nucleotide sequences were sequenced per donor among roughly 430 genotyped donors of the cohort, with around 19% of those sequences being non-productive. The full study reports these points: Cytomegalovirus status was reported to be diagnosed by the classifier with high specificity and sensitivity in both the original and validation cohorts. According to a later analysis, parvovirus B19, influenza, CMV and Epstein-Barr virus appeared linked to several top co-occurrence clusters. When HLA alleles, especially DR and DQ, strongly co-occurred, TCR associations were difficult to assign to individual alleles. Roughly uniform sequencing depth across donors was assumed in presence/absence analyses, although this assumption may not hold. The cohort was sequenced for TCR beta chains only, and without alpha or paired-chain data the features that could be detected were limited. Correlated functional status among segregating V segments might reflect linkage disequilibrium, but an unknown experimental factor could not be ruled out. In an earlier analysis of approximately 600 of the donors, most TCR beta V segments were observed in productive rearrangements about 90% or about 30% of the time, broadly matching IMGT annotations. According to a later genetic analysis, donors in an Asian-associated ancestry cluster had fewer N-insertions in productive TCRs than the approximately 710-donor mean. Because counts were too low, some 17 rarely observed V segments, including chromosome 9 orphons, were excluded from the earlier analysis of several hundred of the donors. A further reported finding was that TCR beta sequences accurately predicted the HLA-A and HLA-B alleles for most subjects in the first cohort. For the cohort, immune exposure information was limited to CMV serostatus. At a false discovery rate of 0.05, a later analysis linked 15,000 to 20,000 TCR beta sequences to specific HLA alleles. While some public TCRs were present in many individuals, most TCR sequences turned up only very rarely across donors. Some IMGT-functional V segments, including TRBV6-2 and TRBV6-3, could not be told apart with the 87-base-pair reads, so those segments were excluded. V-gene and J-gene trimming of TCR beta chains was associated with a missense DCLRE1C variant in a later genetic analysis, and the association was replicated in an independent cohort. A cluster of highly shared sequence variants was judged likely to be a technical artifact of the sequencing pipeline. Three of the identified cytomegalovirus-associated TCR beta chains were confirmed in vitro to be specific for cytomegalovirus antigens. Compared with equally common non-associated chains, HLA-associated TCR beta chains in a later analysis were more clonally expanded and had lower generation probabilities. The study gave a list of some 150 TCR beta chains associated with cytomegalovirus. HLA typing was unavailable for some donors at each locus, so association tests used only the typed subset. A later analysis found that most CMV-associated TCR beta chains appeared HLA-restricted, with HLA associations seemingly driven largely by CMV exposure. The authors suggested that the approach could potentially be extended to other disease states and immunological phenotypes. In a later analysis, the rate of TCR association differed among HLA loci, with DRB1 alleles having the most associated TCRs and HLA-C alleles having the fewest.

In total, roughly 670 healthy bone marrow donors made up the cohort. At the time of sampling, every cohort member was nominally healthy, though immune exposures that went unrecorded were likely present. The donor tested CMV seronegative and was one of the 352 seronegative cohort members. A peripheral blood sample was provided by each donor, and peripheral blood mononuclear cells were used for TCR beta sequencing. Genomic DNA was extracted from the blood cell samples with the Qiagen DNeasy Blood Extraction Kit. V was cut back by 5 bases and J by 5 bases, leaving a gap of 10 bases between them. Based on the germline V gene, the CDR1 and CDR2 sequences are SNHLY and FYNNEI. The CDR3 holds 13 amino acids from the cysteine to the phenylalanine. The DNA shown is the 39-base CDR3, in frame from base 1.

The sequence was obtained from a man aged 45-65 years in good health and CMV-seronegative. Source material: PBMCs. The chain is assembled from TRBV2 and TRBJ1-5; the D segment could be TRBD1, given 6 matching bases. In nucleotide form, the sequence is TGTGCCAGCAGTTCGCAGGGGTATCAGCCCCAGCATTTT. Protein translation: CASSSQGYQPQHF.